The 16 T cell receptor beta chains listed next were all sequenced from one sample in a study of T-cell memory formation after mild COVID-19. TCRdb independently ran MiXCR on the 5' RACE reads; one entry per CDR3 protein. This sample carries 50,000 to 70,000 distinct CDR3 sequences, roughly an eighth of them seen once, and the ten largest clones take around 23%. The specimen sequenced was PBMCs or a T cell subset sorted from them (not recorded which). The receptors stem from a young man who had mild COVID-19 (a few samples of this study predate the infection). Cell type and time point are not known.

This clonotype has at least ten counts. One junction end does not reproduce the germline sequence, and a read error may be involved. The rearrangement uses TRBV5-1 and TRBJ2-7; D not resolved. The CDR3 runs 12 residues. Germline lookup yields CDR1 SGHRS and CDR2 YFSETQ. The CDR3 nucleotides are TGCGCCAGCAGCTTGGAGGGTGACGAACAGTACTTC. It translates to CASSLEGDEQYF. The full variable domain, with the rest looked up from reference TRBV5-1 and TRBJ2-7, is KAGVTQTPRYLIKTRGQQVTLSCSPISGHRSVSWYQQTPGQGLQFLFEYFSETQRNKGNFPGRFSGRQFSNSRSEMNVSTLELGDSALYLCASSLEGDEQYFGPGTRLTVT.

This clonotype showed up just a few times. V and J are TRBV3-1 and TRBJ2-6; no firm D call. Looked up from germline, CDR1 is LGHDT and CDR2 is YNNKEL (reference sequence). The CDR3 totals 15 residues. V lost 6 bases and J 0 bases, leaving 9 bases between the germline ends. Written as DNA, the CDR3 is TGTGCCAGCAGAAGTTCAGCCTCTGGGGCCAACGTCCTGACTTTC. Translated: CASRSSASGANVLTF.

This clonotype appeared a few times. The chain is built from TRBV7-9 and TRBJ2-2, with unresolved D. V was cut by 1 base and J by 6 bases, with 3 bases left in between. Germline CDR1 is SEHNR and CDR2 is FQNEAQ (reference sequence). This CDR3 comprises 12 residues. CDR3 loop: CASSLVPGELFF. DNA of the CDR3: TGTGCCAGCAGCTTAGTTCCCGGGGAGCTGTTTTTT.

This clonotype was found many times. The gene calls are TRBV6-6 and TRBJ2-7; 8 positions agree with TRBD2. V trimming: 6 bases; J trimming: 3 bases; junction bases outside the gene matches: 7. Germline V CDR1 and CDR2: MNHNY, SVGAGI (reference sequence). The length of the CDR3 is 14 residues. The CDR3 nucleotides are TGTGCCAGCAGCCGAGCGGGGGCCAGCTACGAGCAGTACTTC. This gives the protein CASSRAGASYEQYF.

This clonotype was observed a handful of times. Written as DNA, the CDR3 is TGTGCCAGCGCTCCGGCCGGCAGTCTCAGCTCCTACGAGCAGTACGTC. It specifies CASAPAGSLSSYEQYV. This chain links TRBV6-6 with TRBJ2-7, with D hard to call. The CDR3 consists of 16 residues. V was cut by 8 bases and J by 0 bases, with 20 bases left in between. CDR1 and CDR2 from the germline V gene are MNHNY and SVGAGI (reference sequence).

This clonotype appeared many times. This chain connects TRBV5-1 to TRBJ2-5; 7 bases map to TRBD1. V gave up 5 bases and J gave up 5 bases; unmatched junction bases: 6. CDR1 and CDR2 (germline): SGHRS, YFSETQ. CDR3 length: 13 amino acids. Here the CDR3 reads CASSRDRAETQYF. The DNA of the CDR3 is TGCGCCAGCAGTCGCGACAGGGCCGAGACCCAGTACTTC.

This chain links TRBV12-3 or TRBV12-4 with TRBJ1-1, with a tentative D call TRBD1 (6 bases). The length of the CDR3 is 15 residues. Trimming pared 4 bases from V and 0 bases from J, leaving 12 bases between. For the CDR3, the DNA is TGTGCCAGCAGTTATACAGGGCTCATGAACACTGAAGCTTTCTTT. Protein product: CASSYTGLMNTEAFF.

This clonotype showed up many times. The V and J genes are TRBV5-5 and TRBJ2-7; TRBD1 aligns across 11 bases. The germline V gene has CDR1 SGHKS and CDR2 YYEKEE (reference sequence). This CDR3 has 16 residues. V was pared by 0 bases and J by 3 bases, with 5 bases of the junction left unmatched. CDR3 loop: CASSLDAGTGGYEQYF. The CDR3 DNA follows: TGTGCCAGCAGCTTGGATGCCGGGACAGGGGGCTACGAGCAGTACTTC.

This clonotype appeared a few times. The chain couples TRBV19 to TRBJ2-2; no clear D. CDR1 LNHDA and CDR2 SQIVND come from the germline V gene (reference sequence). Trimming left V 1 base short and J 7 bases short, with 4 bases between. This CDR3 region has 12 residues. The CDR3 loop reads CASSIVSGELFF. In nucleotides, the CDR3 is TGTGCCAGTAGTATAGTTAGCGGGGAGCTGTTTTTT.

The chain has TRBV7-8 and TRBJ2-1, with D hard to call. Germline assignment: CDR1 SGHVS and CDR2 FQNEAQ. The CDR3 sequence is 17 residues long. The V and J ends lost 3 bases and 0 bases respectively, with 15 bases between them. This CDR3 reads CASSLRFLFSSYNEQFF. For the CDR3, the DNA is TGTGCCAGCAGCTTGCGTTTCCTTTTTAGCTCCTACAATGAGCAGTTCTTC.

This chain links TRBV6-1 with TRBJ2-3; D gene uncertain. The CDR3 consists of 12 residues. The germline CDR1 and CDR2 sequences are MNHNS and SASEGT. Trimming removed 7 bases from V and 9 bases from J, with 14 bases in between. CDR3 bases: TGTGCCAGCATTGCGGCGGCCCGGACGCAGTATTTT. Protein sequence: CASIAAARTQYF.

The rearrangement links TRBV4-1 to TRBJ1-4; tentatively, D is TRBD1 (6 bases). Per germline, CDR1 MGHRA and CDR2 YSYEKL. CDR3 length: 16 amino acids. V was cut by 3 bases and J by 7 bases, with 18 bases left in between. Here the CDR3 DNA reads TGCGCCAGCAGCCAGGGGGGAACAGGGAGAGGTGAAAAACTGTTTTTT. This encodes CASSQGGTGRGEKLFF.

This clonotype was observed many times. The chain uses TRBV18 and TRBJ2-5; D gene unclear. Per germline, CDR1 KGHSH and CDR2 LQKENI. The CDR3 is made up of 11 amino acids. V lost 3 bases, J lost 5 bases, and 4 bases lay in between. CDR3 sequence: CASSPRETQYF. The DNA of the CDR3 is TGTGCCAGCTCACCTCGGGAGACCCAGTACTTC. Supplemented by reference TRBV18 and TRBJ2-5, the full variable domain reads NAGVMQNPRHLVRRRGQEARLRCSPMKGHSHVYWYRQLPEEGLKFMVYLQKENIIDESGMPKERFSAEFPKEGPSILRIQQVVRGDSAAYFCASSPRETQYFGPGTRLLVL.

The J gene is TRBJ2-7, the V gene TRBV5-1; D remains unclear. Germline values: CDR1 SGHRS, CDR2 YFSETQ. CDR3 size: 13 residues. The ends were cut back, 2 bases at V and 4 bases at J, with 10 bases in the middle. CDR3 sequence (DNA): TGCGCCAGCAGCTTACGGCAGGAGTACGAGCAGTACTTC. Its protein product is CASSLRQEYEQYF.

The DNA of the CDR3 is TGTGCCAGCTCCTGGCAACAGGGGGCCTCCAATGAGCAGTTCTTC. This encodes CASSWQQGASNEQFF. The V and J genes are TRBV18 and TRBJ2-1; TRBD1 agrees at 9 bases. The CDR3 has 15 residues. Germline values: CDR1 KGHSH, CDR2 LQKENI. Germline trimming cut 6 bases from V and 6 bases from J; bases unmatched to any gene: 9.

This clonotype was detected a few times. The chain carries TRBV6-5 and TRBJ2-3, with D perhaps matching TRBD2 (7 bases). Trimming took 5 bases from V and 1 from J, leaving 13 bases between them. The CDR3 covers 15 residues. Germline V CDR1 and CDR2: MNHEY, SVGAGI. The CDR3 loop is CASSGWRGRTDTQYF. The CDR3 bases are TGTGCCAGCAGTGGCTGGCGGGGGCGCACAGATACGCAGTATTTT.